This TCR beta chain was sequenced during a study of shared clonotypes between healthy human individuals (TCRdb year 2020). With respect to the entire study: The cohort included a few men and a couple of women between 18 and 49 years of age. To estimate repertoire size and how much clonotype sharing occurs between individuals, the study deeply sequenced the blood TCR repertoires of about five healthy adults. To increase sequencing depth and limit assay-specific biases, different laboratories used diverse techniques to prepare libraries and sequence TCR repertoires. Each donor's leukapheresis produced roughly between about 0.85 and 10 billion PBMCs.

Counted from cysteine to phenylalanine, this CDR3 has 18 amino acids. CDR3 DNA is the only sequence kept; it has 54 bases, read in frame from the first base. The germline V end is reduced by 0 bases and the J end by 3 bases; junction bases left unmatched: 9. The germline V gene supplies CDR1 LGHNA and CDR2 YSLEER. Using the deep immunoSEQ assay, TCR CDR3 regions were amplified from genomic DNA by multiplex PCR. Extracted genomic DNA from each cell subset was distributed evenly across all wells of several immunoSEQ 96-well plates, and each plate was treated as a replicate. Each replicate PCR for unsorted PBMC received 300 to 350 ng genomic DNA, equal to tens of thousands of T cell genomes. Unsorted PBMC genomic DNA was sequenced across ten immunoSEQ deep assay plates. The purified libraries were quantified using a Qubit 3.0 fluorometer, sized with a Bioanalyzer 2100, and then quantified again using the KAPA Library Quantification kit. Every immunoSEQ 96-well plate was sequenced on a dedicated single-read 150-cycle Illumina NextSeq 550 flow cell. The study's own analysis went as follows. Because the immunoSEQ output held only junctional sequences and lacked quality scores, the filtering could not match the filtering applied to full-length reads. To assign V/J genes and CDR3, sequences were annotated using PyIR, a Python wrapper for IgBLAST v1.9, with IMGT germline references. Any read was removed if the V/J assignment was weak (E-value above 1e-6), the CDR3 was missing, or the read contained stop codons, out-of-frame junctions, or ambiguous translated residues. V3J clonotypes were defined by identical inferred V gene, J gene, and CDR3 amino acid sequence. To compute the percentage overlap between repertoires, the number of shared unique clonotypes was divided by the size of the smaller repertoire. Repertoire richness was assessed with RTK rarefaction, the Chao1 estimator, and Recon v2.1 estimates of unobserved clonotypes. The table comes from immuneACCESS by way of TCRdb, which keeps in-frame sequences with V and J called. Part of the clones is missing from these tables; in studies checked, under half for an unresolved V gene and the rest for unknown reasons. The D gene and trimming were derived from the DNA, and the V and J assignments and clone size from that table. The sample table lists fewer than 500,000 clones, over 60% of them with a count of one. The ten largest clones represent around 12% of the sample.

Study-level results and caveats: Only blood was sampled, and tissue TCR repertoires likely differ from those in blood. The genetic and exposure-history diversity represented was limited by the small number of donors. Pairwise subsampling indicated that sequencing depth was expected to affect the degree of clonotype sharing among donors.

Donors were healthy HIV-negative adults with no recently reported acute infections or vaccinations. Only Caucasian adults living in Nashville, Tennessee, USA were represented among the donors. For unsorted samples, approximately 89 million PBMCs were counted, and genomic DNA was extracted using the QIAamp DNA Blood Mini kit. Blood was obtained by leukapheresis, after which PBMCs were separated by Ficoll-Histopaque density gradient centrifugation and cryopreserved in liquid nitrogen vapor phase. With respect to this clone: What this receptor recognizes is not known. Within one base of it there is no much larger clone, and no base qualities were kept.

The sequenced sample was PBMCs. The chain uses TRBV4-3 and TRBJ2-1, and TRBD2 aligns with 9 junction nucleotides. The sequence was obtained from a woman between 35 and 50 years old in good health. Some clones in this sample may be carry-over from other donors' samples. In nucleotide form, the sequence is TGCGCCAGCAGCCAAGAGTGGGCTAGCGGGGACCTCTACAATGAGCAGTTCTTC. Translation gives CASSQEWASGDLYNEQFF.